This TCR beta chain derives from a study of CD8+ T cells in alopecia areata. The sequencing template was cDNA reverse transcribed from extracted RNA. Sequencing was performed with immunoSEQ multiplex PCR; in TCRdb, only in-frame clones are kept and a portion is missing. The sample contains 150,000 to 190,000 clones, around 55% of which appear only once. Trimming took off 1 base at V and 3 bases at J, with 10 bases between the two ends. Germline loops: CDR1 SGHTA, CDR2 FQGNSA. This CDR3 contains 14 residues. The J gene is TRBJ2-7, the V gene TRBV7-2; the D gene is possibly TRBD2 (6 bases). The clonotype comes from a human donor with alopecia areata. Sequences were derived from CD8+ T cells sorted from blood, sampled at week 0. CDR3 in DNA: TGTGCCAGCAGCTTAGGGGCGGGGATCTACGAGCAGTACTTC. Its translation: CASSLGAGIYEQYF.